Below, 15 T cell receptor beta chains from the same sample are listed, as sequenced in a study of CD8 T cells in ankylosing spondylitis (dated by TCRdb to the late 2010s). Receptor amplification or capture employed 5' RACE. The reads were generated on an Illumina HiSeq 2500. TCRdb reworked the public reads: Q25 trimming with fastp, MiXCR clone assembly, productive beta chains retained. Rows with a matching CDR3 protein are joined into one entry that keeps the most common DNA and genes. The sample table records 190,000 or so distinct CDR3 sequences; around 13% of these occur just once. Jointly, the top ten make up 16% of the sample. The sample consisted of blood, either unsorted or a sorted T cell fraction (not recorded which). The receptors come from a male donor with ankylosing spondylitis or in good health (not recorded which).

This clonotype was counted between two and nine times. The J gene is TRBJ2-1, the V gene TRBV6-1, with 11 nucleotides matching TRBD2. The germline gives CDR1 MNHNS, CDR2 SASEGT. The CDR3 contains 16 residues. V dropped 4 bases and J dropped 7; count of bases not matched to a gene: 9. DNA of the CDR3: TGTGCCAGCAGTGGTAAACTAGCGGGAGTAGTTAATGAGCAGTTCTTC. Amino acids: CASSGKLAGVVNEQFF.

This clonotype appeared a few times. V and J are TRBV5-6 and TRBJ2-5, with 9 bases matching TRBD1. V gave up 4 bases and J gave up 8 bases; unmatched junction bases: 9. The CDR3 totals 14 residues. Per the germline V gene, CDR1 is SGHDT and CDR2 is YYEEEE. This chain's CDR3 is CASSVGTGLGTQYF. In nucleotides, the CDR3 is TGTGCCAGCAGCGTAGGGACAGGGCTAGGAACCCAGTACTTC.

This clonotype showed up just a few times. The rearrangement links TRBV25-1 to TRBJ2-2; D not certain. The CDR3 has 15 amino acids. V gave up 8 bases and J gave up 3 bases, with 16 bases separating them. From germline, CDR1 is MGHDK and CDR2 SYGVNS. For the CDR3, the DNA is TGTGCCAGCCTTTCCTCGACGCCTTACACCGGGGAGCTGTTTTTT. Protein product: CASLSSTPYTGELFF.

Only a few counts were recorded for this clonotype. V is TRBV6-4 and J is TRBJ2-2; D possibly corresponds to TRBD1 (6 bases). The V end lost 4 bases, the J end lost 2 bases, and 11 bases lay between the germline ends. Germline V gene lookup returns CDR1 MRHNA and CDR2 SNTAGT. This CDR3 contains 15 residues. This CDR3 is CASSVDRFNTGELFF. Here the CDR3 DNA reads TGTGCCAGCAGTGTTGACAGGTTTAACACCGGGGAGCTGTTTTTT.

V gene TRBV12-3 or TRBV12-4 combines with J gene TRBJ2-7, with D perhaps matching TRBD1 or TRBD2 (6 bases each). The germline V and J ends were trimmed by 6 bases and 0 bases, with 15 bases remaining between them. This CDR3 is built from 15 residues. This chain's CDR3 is CASSAPGASSYEQYF. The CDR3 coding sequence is TGTGCCAGCAGCGCCCCGGGGGCGAGCTCCTACGAGCAGTACTTC.

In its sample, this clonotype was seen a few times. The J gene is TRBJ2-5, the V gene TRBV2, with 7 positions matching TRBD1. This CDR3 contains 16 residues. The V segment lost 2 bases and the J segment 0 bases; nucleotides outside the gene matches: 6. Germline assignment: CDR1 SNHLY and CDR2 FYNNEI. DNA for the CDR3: TGTGCCAGCAGTGAAACGGGACAGACATACCAAGAGACCCAGTACTTC. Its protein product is CASSETGQTYQETQYF.

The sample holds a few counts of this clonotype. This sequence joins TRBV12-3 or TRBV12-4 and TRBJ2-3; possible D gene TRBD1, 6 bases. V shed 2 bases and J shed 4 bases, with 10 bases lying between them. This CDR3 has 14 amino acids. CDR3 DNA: TGTGCCAGCAGTTTATTCAGGGGCTCAGATACGCAGTATTTT. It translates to CASSLFRGSDTQYF.

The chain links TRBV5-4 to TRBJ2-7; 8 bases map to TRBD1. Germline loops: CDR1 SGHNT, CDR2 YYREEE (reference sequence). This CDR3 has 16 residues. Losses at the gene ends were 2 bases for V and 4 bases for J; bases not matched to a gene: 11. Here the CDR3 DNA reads TGTGCCAGCAGCTTCCCCGGGACAGGTGGGTCTTACGAGCAGTACTTC. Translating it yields CASSFPGTGGSYEQYF.

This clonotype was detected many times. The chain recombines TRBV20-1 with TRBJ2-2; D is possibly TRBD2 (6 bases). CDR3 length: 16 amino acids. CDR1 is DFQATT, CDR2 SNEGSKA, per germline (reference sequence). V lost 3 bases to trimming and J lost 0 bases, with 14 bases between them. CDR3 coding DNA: TGCAGTGCTAGTGACCCCGAGCGGGCGAACACCGGGGAGCTGTTTTTT. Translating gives CSASDPERANTGELFF.

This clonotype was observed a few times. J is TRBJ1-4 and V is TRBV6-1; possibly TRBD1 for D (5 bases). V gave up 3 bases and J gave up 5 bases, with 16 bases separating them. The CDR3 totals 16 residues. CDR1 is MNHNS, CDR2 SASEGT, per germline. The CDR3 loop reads CASSDLQMGPNEKLFF. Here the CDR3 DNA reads TGTGCCAGCAGTGACCTACAAATGGGACCAAATGAAAAACTGTTTTTT.

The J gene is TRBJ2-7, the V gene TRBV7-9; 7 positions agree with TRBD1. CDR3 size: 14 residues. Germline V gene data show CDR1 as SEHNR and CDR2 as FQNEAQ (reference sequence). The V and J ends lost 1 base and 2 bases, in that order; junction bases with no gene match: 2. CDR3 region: CASSLVGQTYEQYF. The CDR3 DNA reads TGTGCCAGCAGCTTAGTGGGACAGACCTACGAGCAGTACTTC.

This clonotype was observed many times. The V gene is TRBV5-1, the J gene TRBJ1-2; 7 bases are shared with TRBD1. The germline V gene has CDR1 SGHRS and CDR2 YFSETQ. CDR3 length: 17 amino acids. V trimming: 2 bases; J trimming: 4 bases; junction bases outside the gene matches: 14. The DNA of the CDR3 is TGCGCCAGCAGCTTCTGGACAGGTCCTGTAATCCCCTATGGCTACACCTTC. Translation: CASSFWTGPVIPYGYTF.

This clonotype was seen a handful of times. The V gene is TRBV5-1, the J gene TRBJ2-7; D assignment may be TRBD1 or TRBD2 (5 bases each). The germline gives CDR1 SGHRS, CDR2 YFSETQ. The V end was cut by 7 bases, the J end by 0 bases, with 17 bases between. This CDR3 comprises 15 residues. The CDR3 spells CASSTGTGSSYEQYF. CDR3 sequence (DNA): TGCGCCAGCTCCACCGGGACGGGGAGCTCCTACGAGCAGTACTTC.

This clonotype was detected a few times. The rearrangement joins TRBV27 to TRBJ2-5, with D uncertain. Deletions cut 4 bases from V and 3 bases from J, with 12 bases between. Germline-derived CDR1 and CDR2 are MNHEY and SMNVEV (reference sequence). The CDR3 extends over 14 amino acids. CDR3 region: CASSSLLGEETQYF. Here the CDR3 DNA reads TGTGCCAGCAGTTCCCTACTTGGGGAAGAGACCCAGTACTTC.

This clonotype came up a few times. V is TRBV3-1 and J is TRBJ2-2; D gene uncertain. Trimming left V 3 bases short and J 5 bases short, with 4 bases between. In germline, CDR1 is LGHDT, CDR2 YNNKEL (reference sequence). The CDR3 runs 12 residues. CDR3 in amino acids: CASSQWTGELFF. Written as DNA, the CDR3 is TGTGCCAGCAGCCAGTGGACCGGGGAGCTGTTTTTT.